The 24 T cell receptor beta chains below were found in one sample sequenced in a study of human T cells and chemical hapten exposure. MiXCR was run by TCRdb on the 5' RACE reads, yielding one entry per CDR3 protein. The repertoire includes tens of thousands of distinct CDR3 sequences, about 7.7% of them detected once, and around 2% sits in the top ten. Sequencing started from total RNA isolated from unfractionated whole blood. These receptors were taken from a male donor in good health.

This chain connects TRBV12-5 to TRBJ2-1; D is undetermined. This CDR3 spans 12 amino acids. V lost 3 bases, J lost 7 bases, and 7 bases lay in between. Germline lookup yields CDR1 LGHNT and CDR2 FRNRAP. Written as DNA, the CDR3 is TGTGCTAGTGGTTTACAGTGGAATGAGCAGTTCTTC. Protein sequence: CASGLQWNEQFF.

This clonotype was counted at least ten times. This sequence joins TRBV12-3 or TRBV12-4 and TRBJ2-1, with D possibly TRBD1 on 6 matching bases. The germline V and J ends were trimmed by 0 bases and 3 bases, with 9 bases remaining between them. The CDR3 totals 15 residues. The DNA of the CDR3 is TGTGCCAGCAGTTTAGCACAGGGTTTCTACAATGAGCAGTTCTTC. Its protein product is CASSLAQGFYNEQFF.

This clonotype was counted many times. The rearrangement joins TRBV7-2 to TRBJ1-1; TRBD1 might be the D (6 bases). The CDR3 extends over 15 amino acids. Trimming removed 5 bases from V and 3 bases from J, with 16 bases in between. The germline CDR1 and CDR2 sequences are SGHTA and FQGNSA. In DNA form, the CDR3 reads TGTGCCAGCAGCCCAAAACAGGGAATGGACACTGAAGCTTTCTTT. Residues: CASSPKQGMDTEAFF.

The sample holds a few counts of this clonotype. The chain's CDR3 is CASSQEPDGSYEQYF. The CDR3 DNA reads as TGCGCCAGCAGCCAAGAACCAGACGGCTCCTACGAGCAGTACTTC. The chain uses TRBV4-1 and TRBJ2-7; D is unresolved. Per the germline V gene, CDR1 is MGHRA and CDR2 is YSYEKL. The CDR3 length is 15 residues. The V and J ends lost 0 bases and 0 bases respectively, with 9 bases between them.

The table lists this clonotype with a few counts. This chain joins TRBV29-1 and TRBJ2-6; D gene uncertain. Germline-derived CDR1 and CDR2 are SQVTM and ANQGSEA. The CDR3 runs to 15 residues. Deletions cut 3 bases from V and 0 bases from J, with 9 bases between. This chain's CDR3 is CSVDVWDSGANVLTF. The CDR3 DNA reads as TGCAGCGTTGACGTCTGGGACTCTGGGGCCAACGTCCTGACTTTC.

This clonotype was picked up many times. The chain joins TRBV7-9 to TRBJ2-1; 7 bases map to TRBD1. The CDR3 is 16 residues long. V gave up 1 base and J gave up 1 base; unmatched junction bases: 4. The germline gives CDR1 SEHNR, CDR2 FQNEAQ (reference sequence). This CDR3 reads CASSLGGGESYNEQFF. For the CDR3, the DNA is TGTGCCAGCAGCTTAGGAGGGGGCGAGTCCTACAATGAGCAGTTCTTC.

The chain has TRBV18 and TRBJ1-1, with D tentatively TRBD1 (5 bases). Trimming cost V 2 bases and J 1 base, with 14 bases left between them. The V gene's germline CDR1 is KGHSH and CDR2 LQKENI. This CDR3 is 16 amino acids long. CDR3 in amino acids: CASSPYTREPNTEAFF. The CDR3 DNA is TGTGCCAGCTCACCATACACCAGGGAGCCGAACACTGAAGCTTTCTTT. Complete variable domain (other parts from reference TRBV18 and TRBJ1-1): NAGVMQNPRHLVRRRGQEARLRCSPMKGHSHVYWYRQLPEEGLKFMVYLQKENIIDESGMPKERFSAEFPKEGPSILRIQQVVRGDSAAYFCASSPYTREPNTEAFFGQGTRLTVV.

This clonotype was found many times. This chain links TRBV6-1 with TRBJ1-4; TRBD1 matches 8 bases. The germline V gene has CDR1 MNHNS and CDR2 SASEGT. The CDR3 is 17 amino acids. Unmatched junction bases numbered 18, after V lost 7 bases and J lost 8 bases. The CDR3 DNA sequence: TGTGCCAGCACCCCCAAGGCGACAGGGGCACATCTCGAAAAACTGTTTTTT. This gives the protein CASTPKATGAHLEKLFF.

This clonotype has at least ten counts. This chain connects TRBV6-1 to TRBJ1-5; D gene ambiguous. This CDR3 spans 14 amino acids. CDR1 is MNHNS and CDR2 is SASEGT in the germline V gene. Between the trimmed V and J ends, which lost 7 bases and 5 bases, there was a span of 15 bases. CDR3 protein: CASMPRVRDQPQHF. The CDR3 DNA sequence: TGTGCCAGCATGCCCCGGGTCCGGGATCAGCCCCAGCATTTT.

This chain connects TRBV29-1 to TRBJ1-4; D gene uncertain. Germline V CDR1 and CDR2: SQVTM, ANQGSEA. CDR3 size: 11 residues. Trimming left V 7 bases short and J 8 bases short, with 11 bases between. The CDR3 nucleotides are TGCAGCGCCAACAGTGGGGAAAAACTGTTTTTT. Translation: CSANSGEKLFF. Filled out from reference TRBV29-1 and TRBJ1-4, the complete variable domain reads SAVISQKPSRDICQRGTSLTIQCQVDSQVTMMFWYRQQPGQSLTLIATANQGSEATYESGFVIDKFPISRPNLTFSTLTVSNMSPEDSSIYLCSANSGEKLFFGSGTQLSVL.

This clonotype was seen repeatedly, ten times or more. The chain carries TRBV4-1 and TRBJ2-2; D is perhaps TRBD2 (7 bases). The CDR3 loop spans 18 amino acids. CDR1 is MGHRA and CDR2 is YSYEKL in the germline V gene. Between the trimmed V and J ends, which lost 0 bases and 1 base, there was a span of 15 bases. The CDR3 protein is CASSQDPGGARNTGELFF. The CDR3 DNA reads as TGCGCCAGCAGCCAAGATCCTGGGGGGGCGAGGAACACCGGGGAGCTGTTTTTT.

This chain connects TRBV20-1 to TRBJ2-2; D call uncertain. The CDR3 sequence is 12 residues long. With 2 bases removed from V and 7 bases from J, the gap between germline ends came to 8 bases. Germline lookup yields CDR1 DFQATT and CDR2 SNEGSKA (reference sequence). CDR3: CSARLGDGELFF. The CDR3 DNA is TGCAGTGCTAGATTAGGCGACGGGGAGCTGTTTTTT.

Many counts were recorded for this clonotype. CDR3: CASSSSGRNEQFF. The CDR3 nucleotides are TGTGCCAGCAGCTCCTCCGGGAGAAATGAGCAGTTCTTC. This rearrangement joins TRBV7-9 to TRBJ2-1; D is possibly TRBD2 (6 bases). Trimming took off 4 bases at V and 7 bases at J, with 11 bases between the two ends. CDR3 length: 13 amino acids. Germline CDR1 and CDR2: SEHNR and FQNEAQ (reference sequence). The full variable domain, its missing parts supplied by reference TRBV7-9 and TRBJ2-1, is DTGVSQNPRHKITKRGQNVTFRCDPISEHNRLYWYRQTLGQGPEFLTYFQNEAQLEKSRLLSDRFSAERPKGSFSTLEIQRTEQGDSAMYLCASSSSGRNEQFFGPGTRLTVL.

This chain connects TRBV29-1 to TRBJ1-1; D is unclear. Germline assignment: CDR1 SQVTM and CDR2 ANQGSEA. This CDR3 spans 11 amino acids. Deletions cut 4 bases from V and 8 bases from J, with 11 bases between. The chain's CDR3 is CSVVGAGEAFF. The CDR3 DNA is TGCAGCGTTGTTGGTGCCGGAGAAGCTTTCTTT.

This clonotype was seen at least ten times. The CDR3 protein is CSTHRGSAQETQYF. The DNA for the CDR3 is TGCAGCACTCACAGGGGAAGTGCCCAAGAGACCCAGTACTTC. The chain carries TRBV29-1 and TRBJ2-5; 7 nucleotides align to TRBD1. CDR1 is SQVTM, CDR2 ANQGSEA, per germline. With 8 bases clipped from V and 1 base from J, the junction kept 10 bases outside the gene matches. This CDR3 spans 14 amino acids.

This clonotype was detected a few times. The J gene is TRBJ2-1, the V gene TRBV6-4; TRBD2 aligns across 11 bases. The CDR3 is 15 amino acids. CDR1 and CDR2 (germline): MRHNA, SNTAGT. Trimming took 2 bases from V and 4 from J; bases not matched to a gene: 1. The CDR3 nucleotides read TGTGCCAGCAGTGACGGGACTAGCGGATACAATGAGCAGTTCTTC. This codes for CASSDGTSGYNEQFF.

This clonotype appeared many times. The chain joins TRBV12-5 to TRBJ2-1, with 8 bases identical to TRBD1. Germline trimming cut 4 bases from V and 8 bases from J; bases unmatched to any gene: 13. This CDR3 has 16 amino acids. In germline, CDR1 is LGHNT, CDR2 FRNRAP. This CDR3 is CASGWQGAGIRHEQFF. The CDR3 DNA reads TGTGCTAGTGGTTGGCAGGGGGCAGGTATCCGACATGAGCAGTTCTTC.

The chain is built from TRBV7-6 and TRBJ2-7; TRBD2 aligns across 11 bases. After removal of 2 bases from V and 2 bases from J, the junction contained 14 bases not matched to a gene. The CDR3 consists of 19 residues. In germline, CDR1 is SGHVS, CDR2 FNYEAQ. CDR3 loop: CASSLPEGLAGGSPYEQYF. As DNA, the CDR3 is TGTGCCAGCAGCTTACCCGAGGGGCTAGCGGGGGGATCACCCTACGAGCAGTACTTC.

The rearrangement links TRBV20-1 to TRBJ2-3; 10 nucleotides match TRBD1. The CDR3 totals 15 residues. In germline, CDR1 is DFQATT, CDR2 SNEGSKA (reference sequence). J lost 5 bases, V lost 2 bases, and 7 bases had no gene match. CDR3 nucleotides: TGCAGTGCTAGATTGACAGGGGGCATTTTAGATACGCAGTATTTT. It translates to CSARLTGGILDTQYF.

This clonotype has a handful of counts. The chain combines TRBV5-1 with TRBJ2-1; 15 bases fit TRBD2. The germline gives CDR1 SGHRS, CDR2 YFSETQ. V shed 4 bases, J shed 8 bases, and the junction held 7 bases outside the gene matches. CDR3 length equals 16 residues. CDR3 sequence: CASSPRTSGGGHEQFF. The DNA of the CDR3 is TGCGCCAGCAGCCCCCGGACTAGCGGGGGGGGGCATGAGCAGTTCTTC.

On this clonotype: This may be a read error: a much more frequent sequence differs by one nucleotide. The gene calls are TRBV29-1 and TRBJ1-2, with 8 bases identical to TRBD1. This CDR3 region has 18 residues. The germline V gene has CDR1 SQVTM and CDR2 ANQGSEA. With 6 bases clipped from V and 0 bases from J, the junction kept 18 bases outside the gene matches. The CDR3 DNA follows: TGCAGCGTCCTGGACAGGGCTCTATCTACCCCAGCTAACTATGGCTACACCTTC. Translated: CSVLDRALSTPANYGYTF.

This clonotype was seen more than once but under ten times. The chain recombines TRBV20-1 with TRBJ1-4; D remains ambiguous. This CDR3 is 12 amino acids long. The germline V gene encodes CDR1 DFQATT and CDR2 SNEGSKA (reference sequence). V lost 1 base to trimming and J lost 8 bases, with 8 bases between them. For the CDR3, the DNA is TGCAGTGCTAGAGGGCAATACGAAAAACTGTTTTTT. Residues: CSARGQYEKLFF.

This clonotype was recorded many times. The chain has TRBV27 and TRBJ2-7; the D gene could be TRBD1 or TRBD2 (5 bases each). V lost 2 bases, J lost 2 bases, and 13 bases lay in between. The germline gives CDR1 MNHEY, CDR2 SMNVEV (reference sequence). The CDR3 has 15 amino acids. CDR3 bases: TGTGCCAGCAGTTTAGAGGGGACGGCAACCTACGAGCAGTACTTC. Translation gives CASSLEGTATYEQYF.

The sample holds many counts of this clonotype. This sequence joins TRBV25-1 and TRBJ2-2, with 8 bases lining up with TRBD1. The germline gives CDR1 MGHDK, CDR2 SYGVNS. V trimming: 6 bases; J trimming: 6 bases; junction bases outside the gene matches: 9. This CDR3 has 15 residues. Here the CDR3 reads CASRPDRAVPGELFF. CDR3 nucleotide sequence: TGTGCCAGCAGGCCGGACAGGGCCGTACCCGGGGAGCTGTTTTTT.